The 20 T cell receptor beta chains presented below share a single source sample, sequenced in a study of radiotherapy plus CTLA-4 blockade in lung cancer. The assay was immunoSEQ multiplex PCR, and TCRdb's table has in-frame clones only and misses some. Here the sample spans tens of thousands of clones, roughly four fifths being singletons. The material was peripheral blood, obtained from a patient treated with radiotherapy plus ipilimumab. The receptor source for this set is a human donor with non-small cell lung cancer whose response to radiotherapy plus ipilimumab could not be evaluated.

The chain carries TRBV6-1 and TRBJ2-7; 10 nucleotides align to TRBD2. CDR1 and CDR2 (germline): MNHNS, SASEGT. Unmatched junction bases numbered 1, after V lost 2 bases and J lost 0 bases. CDR3 length equals 15 residues. The CDR3 region has the DNA TGTGCCAGCAGTGAAACTAGCGGGATCTCCTACGAGCAGTACTTC. Encoded protein: CASSETSGISYEQYF.

The rearrangement uses TRBV7-8 and TRBJ1-4, with D perhaps matching TRBD1 (6 bases). Germline V CDR1 and CDR2: SGHVS, FQNEAQ. Trimming took 7 bases from V and 6 from J, leaving 15 bases between them. The CDR3 covers 14 residues. The CDR3 DNA sequence: TGTGCCAGCACCACCGGGACACCGTATGAAAAACTGTTTTTT. Translation: CASTTGTPYEKLFF.

V and J are TRBV6-5 and TRBJ1-5; D unclear. Germline CDR1 is MNHEY and CDR2 is SVGAGI. Trimming pared 5 bases from V and 2 bases from J, leaving 7 bases between. This CDR3 has 13 amino acids. This CDR3 reads CASSRTGNQPQHF. CDR3 in DNA: TGTGCCAGCAGTCGTACAGGCAATCAGCCCCAGCATTTT.

The genes are TRBV7-7 and TRBJ2-1, with D possibly being TRBD2 (6 bases). The germline V and J ends were trimmed by 4 bases and 3 bases, with 16 bases remaining between them. This CDR3 contains 16 residues. Germline CDR1 SSHAT, CDR2 FNYEAQ (reference sequence). The CDR3, as DNA: TGTGCCAGCAGCTCCACCCGGGGGTCAAACTACAATGAGCAGTTCTTC. Translating it yields CASSSTRGSNYNEQFF.

CDR3 nucleotide sequence: TGTGCCAGCACCCCCGCCGGGAGTTCCTACGAGCAGTACTTC. It specifies CASTPAGSSYEQYF. The chain joins TRBV28 to TRBJ2-7, with a tentative D call TRBD2 (6 bases). The V gene lost 7 bases and the J gene lost 1 base, with 14 bases spanning the gap. The CDR3 totals 14 residues. The germline V gene encodes CDR1 MDHEN and CDR2 SYDVKM.

This chain links TRBV6-1 with TRBJ2-1; a weak D match, TRBD2 (6 bases). Germline lookup yields CDR1 MNHNS and CDR2 SASEGT. Trimming removed 2 bases from V and 8 bases from J, with 28 bases in between. This CDR3 spans 19 amino acids. CDR3 sequence: CASSELSVGGTARVDEQFF. CDR3 sequence (DNA): TGTGCCAGCAGTGAATTAAGTGTTGGAGGGACGGCCCGGGTGGATGAGCAGTTCTTC.

Details on this clone: A read error may account for a junction end that differs from germline. This chain links TRBV7-7 with TRBJ2-3; TRBD2 aligns across 8 bases. The length of the CDR3 is 18 residues. Germline V gene lookup returns CDR1 SSHAT and CDR2 FNYEAQ (reference sequence). The CDR3 sequence: CASSLAGLAGTSTDTQYF. The CDR3 DNA follows: TGTGCTAGCAGCTTAGCGGGGCTAGCGGGCACGAGCACAGATACGCAGTATTTT.

The count of this clone is one. The rearrangement links TRBV4-1 to TRBJ1-1; possibly TRBD1 for D (5 bases). CDR3 length: 16 amino acids. V gave up 0 bases and J gave up 0 bases, with 11 bases separating them. Germline loops: CDR1 MGHRA, CDR2 YSYEKL. CDR3 protein: CASSQEKGAMNTEAFF. The CDR3 DNA reads as TGCGCCAGCAGCCAAGAGAAAGGGGCCATGAACACTGAAGCTTTCTTT.

The rearrangement links TRBV5-4 to TRBJ1-5, with no clear D. The germline V gene encodes CDR1 SGHNT and CDR2 YYREEE (reference sequence). The CDR3 runs 15 residues. Trimming took 5 bases from V and 4 from J, leaving 16 bases between them. The CDR3 spells CASRGAEVLNQPQHF. The DNA for the CDR3 is TGTGCCAGCAGGGGTGCGGAGGTACTTAATCAGCCCCAGCATTTT.

The chain couples TRBV7-2 to TRBJ1-3, with TRBD1 matching over 8 bases. V was pared by 5 bases and J by 4 bases, with 7 bases of the junction left unmatched. CDR3 length equals 15 residues. The germline gives CDR1 SGHTA, CDR2 FQGNSA. CDR3 region: CASSTRTGLGNTIYF. The CDR3 nucleotides read TGTGCCAGCAGCACCCGGACAGGGCTGGGAAACACCATATATTTT.

This clone was picked up one time. V usage is TRBV28 and J usage is TRBJ2-7, with TRBD1 matching 7 bases. The CDR3 covers 14 residues. V trimming: 2 bases; J trimming: 7 bases; junction bases outside the gene matches: 8. Germline V lookup: CDR1 MDHEN, CDR2 SYDVKM. This CDR3 reads CASSLTTTGLEQYF. Written as DNA, the CDR3 is TGTGCCAGCAGTTTAACTACGACAGGGTTGGAGCAGTACTTC.

The CDR3 spells CASSLTAASGNTIYF. In DNA, the CDR3 is TGTGCCAGCAGTTTAACCGCGGCCTCTGGAAACACCATATATTTT. This sequence joins TRBV28 and TRBJ1-3; D remains ambiguous. The V end lost 2 bases, the J end lost 0 bases, and 8 bases lay between the germline ends. This CDR3 has 15 residues. Germline V gives CDR1 MDHEN, CDR2 SYDVKM.

The chain uses TRBV14 and TRBJ2-4; TRBD2 matches 7 bases. The trim removed 1 base at V and 2 bases at J, leaving 11 bases unmatched. This CDR3 comprises 18 residues. CDR1 is SGHDN and CDR2 is FVKESK in the germline V gene. The CDR3 loop is CASSQGDSGRGPKNIQYF. CDR3 nucleotide sequence: TGTGCCAGCAGCCAAGGGGATAGCGGGCGGGGACCCAAAAACATTCAGTACTTC.

V gene TRBV21-1 combines with J gene TRBJ2-5; the table assigns TRBD1, which was not confirmed against the DNA. The J call may be faulty, since TRBJ2-7 better matches the DNA end. TRBV21-1 is a documented pseudogene. This CDR3 has 13 amino acids. The CDR3 protein is CASNGAASYEQYF. In DNA form, the CDR3 reads TGTGCCAGCAATGGGGCAGCCTCCTACGAGCAGTACTTC.

The V gene is TRBV5-5, the J gene TRBJ1-1; perhaps TRBD1 as D (5 bases). The CDR3 extends over 15 amino acids. The germline CDR1 and CDR2 sequences are SGHKS and YYEKEE (reference sequence). V lost 3 bases and J lost 3, with 15 bases in between. In nucleotides, the CDR3 is TGTGCCAGCAGCTATGTACCAGGGCCTGACACTGAAGCTTTCTTT. It is translated as CASSYVPGPDTEAFF.

The rearrangement links TRBV5-1 to TRBJ1-1, with D possibly TRBD1 on 5 matching bases. The CDR3 runs to 14 residues. The germline V gene has CDR1 SGHRS and CDR2 YFSETQ. The V gene lost 0 bases and the J gene lost 6 bases, with 12 bases spanning the gap. CDR3 in amino acids: CASSLDRSMAEAFF. The CDR3 nucleotides are TGCGCCAGCAGCTTGGACAGGTCCATGGCTGAAGCTTTCTTT.

This chain joins TRBV28 and TRBJ1-5; D not certain. CDR3 length equals 11 residues. The germline V gene has CDR1 MDHEN and CDR2 SYDVKM. The V end was cut by 8 bases, the J end by 1 base, with 3 bases between. This CDR3 is CASRSNQPQHF. CDR3 nucleotide sequence: TGTGCCAGCCGGAGCAATCAGCCCCAGCATTTT.

The rearrangement uses TRBV11-3 and TRBJ2-3; 7 bases are a match to TRBD1. Germline CDR1 and CDR2: SGHNT and YENEEA. Trimming cost V 4 bases and J 1 base; bases outside gene matches: 8. The CDR3 has 16 residues. CDR3 sequence (DNA): TGTGCCAGCAGCTCCCCTGACAGGGAAGGCACAGATACGCAGTATTTT. It specifies CASSSPDREGTDTQYF. Supplemented by reference TRBV11-3 and TRBJ2-3, the full variable domain reads EAGVVQSPRYKIIEKKQPVAFWCNPISGHNTLYWYLQNLGQGPELLIRYENEEAVDDSQLPKDRFSAERLKGVDSTLKIQPAELGDSAVYLCASSSPDREGTDTQYFGPGTRLTVL.

This clone was counted only a few times. V gene TRBV28 combines with J gene TRBJ1-3; D gene ambiguous. The CDR3 is 12 residues long. The germline V and J ends were trimmed by 2 bases and 3 bases, with 2 bases remaining between them. Germline values: CDR1 MDHEN, CDR2 SYDVKM. CDR3 residues: CASSLLGNTIYF. The CDR3 region has the DNA TGTGCCAGCAGTTTACTTGGAAACACCATATATTTT.

V and J are TRBV9 and TRBJ1-1; TRBD1 is a possible D gene (6 bases). The germline V and J ends were trimmed by 4 bases and 0 bases, with 22 bases remaining between them. This CDR3 region has 18 residues. Germline assignment: CDR1 SGDLS and CDR2 YYNGEE. DNA of the CDR3: TGTGCCAGCAGCACCAACCGGGACATCTGGATGATGAACACTGAAGCTTTCTTT. Amino acids: CASSTNRDIWMMNTEAFF.